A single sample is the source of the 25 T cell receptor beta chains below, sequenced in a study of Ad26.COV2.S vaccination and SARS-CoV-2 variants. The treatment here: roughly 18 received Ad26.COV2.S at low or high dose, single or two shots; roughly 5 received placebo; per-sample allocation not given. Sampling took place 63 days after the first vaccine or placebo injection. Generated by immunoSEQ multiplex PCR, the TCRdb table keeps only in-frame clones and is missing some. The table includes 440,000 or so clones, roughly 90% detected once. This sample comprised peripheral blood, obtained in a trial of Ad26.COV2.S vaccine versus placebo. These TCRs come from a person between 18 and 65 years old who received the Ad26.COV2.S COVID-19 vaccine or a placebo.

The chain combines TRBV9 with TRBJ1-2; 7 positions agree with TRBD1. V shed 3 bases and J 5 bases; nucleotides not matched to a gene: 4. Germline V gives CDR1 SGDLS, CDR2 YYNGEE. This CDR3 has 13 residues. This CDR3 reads CASSATGEYGYTF. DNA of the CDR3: TGTGCCAGCAGCGCCACAGGGGAATATGGCTACACCTTC.

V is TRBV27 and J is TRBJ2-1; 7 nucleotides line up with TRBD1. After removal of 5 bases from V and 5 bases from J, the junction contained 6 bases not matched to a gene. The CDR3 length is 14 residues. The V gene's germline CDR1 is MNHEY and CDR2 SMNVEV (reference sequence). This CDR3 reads CASSGTAKDNEQFF. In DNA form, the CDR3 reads TGTGCCAGCAGTGGGACAGCCAAGGACAATGAGCAGTTCTTC.

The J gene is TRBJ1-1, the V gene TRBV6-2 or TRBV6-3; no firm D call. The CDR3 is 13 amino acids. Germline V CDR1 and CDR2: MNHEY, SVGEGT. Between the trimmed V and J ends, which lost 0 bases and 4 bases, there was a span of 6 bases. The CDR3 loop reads CASSYSGPTEAFF. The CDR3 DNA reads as TGTGCCAGCAGTTACTCGGGTCCCACTGAAGCTTTCTTT.

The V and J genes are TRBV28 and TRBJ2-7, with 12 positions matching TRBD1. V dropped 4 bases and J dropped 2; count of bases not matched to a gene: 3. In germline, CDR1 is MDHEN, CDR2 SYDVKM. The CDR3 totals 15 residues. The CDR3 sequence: CASSYGTGGTYEQYF. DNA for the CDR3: TGTGCCAGCAGTTACGGGACAGGGGGCACCTACGAGCAGTACTTC.

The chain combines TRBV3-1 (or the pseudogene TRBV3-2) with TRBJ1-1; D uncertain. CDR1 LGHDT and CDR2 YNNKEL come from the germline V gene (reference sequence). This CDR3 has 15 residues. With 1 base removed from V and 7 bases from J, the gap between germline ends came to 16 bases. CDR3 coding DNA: TGTGCCAGCAGCCAAGTCACGCCGGGGAAGAGTGAAGCTTTCTTT. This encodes CASSQVTPGKSEAFF.

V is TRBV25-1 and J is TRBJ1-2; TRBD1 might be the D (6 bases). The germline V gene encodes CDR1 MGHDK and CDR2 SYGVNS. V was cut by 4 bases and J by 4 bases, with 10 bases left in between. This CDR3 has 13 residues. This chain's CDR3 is CASSAWDTYGYTF. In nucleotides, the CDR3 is TGTGCCAGCAGTGCATGGGACACCTATGGCTACACCTTC.

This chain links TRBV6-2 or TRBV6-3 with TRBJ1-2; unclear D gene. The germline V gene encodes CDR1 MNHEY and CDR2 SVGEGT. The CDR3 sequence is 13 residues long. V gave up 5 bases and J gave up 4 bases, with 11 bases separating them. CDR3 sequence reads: CASSKDAGYGYTF. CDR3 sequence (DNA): TGTGCCAGCAGTAAGGACGCGGGCTATGGCTACACCTTC.

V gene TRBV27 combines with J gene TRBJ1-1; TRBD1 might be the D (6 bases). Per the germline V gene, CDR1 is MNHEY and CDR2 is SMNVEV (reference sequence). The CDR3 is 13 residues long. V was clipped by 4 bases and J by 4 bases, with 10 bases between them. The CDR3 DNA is TGTGCCAGCAGTTATCAGGGGAGCACTGAAGCTTTCTTT. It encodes CASSYQGSTEAFF.

The CDR3 DNA follows: TGTGCCACCAGCAGCGGAAGAAGCACAGATACGCAGTATTTT. Its translation: CATSSGRSTDTQYF. This rearrangement joins TRBV15 to TRBJ2-3; D is uncertain. Trimming took 3 bases from V and 0 from J, leaving 7 bases between them. The length of the CDR3 is 14 residues. The germline gives CDR1 LNHNV, CDR2 YYDKDF (reference sequence).

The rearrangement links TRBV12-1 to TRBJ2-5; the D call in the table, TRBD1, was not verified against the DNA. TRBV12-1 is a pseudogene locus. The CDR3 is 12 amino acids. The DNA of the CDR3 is TGTGCCAGCAGCTTTCCCAGGGGGACCCAGTACTTC. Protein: CASSFPRGTQYF.

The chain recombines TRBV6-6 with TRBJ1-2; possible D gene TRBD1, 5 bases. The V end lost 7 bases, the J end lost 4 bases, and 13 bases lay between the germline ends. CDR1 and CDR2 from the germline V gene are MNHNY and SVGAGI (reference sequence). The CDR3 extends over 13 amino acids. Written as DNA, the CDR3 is TGTGCCAGCACCTTAGGGGTTGGCTATGGCTACACCTTC. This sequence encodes CASTLGVGYGYTF.

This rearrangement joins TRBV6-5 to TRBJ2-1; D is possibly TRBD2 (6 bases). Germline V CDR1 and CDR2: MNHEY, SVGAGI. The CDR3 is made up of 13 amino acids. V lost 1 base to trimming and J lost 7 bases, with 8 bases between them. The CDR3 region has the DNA TGTGCCAGCAGTTACTTGGGGGGTAATGAGCAGTTCTTC. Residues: CASSYLGGNEQFF.

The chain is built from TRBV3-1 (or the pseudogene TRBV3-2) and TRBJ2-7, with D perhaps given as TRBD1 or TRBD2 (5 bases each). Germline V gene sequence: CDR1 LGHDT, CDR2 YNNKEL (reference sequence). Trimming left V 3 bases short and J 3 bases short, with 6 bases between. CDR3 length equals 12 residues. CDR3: CASSQGDYEQYF. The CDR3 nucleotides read TGTGCCAGCAGCCAGGGGGACTACGAGCAGTACTTC.

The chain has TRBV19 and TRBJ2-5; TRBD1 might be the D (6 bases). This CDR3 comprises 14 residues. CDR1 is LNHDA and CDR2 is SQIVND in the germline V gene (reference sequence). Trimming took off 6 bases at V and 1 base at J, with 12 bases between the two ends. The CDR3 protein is CASRYRVSQETQYF. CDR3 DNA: TGTGCCAGTAGATACAGGGTTTCCCAAGAGACCCAGTACTTC.

This CDR3 reads CASSIQSSTDTQYF. CDR3 bases: TGTGCCAGTAGTATTCAATCGAGCACAGATACGCAGTATTTT. V is TRBV19 and J is TRBJ2-3; no firm D call. This CDR3 is 14 amino acids long. With 3 bases removed from V and 0 bases from J, the gap between germline ends came to 7 bases. Germline V gene data show CDR1 as LNHDA and CDR2 as SQIVND (reference sequence).

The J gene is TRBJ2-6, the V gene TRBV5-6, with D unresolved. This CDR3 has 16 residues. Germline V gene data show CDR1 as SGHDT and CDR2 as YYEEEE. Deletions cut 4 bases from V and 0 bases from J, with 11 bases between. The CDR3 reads CASSAASHSGANVLTF. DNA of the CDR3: TGTGCCAGCAGCGCCGCAAGCCACTCTGGGGCCAACGTCCTGACTTTC.

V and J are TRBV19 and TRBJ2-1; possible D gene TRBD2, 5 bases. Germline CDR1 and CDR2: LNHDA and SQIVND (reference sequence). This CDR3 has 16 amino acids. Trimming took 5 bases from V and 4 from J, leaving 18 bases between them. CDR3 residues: CASSASGTALYNEQFF. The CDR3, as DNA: TGTGCCAGTAGTGCCAGCGGAACAGCATTATACAATGAGCAGTTCTTC.

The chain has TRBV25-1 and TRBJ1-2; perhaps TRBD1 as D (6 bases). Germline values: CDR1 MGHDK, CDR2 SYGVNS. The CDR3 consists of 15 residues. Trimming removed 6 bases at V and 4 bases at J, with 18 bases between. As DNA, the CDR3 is TGTGCCAGCAGCGAAGGGGGTCTCATGGGCTATGGCTACACCTTC. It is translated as CASSEGGLMGYGYTF.

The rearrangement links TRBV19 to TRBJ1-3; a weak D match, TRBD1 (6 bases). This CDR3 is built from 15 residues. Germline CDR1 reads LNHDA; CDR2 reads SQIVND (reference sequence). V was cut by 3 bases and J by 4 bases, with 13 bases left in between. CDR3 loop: CASSMRQGFGNTIYF. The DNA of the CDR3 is TGTGCCAGTAGTATGCGGCAGGGGTTCGGAAACACCATATATTTT.

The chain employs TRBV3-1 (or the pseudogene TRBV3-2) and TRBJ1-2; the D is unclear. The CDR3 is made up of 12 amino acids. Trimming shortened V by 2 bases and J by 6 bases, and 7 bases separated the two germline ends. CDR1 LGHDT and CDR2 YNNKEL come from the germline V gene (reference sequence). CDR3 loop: CASSQSRDGYTF. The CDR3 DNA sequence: TGTGCCAGCAGCCAATCCAGAGATGGCTACACCTTC.

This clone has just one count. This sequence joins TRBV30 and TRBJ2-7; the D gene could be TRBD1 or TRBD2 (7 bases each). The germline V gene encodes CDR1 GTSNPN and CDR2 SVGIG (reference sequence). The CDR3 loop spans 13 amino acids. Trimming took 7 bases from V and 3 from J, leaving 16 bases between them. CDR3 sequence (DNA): TGTGCCTTGATCGACAGGGAGGGCTACGAGCAGTACTTC. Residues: CALIDREGYEQYF.

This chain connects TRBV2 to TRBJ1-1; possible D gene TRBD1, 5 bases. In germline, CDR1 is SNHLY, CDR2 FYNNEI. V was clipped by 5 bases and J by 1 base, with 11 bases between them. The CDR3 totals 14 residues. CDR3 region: CASSSTETNTEAFF. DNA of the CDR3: TGTGCCAGCAGTTCGACAGAAACGAACACTGAAGCTTTCTTT.

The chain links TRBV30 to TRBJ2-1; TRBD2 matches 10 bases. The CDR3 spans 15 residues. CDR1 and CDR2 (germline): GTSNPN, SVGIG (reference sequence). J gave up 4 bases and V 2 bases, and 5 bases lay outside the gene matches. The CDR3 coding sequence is TGTGCCTGGAGTAGCCTAGCGGGGGCTTACAATGAGCAGTTCTTC. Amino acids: CAWSSLAGAYNEQFF. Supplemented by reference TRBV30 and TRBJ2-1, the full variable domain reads SQTIHQWPATLVQPVGSPLSLECTVEGTSNPNLYWYRQAAGRGLQLLFYSVGIGQISSEVPQNLSASRPQDRQFILSSKKLLLSDSGFYLCAWSSLAGAYNEQFFGPGTRLTVL.

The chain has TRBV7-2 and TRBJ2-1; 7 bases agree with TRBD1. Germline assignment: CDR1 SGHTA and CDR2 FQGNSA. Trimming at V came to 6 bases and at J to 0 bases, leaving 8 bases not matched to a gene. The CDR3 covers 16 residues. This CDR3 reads CASSSRQGSSYNEQFF. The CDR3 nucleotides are TGTGCCAGCAGTTCCAGACAGGGAAGCTCCTACAATGAGCAGTTCTTC.

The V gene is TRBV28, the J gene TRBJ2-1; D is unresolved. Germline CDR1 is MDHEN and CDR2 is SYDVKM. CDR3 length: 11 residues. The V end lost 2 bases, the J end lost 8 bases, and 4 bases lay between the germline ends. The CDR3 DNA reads TGTGCCAGCAGTTTAATCCATGAGCAGTTCTTC. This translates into CASSLIHEQFF.